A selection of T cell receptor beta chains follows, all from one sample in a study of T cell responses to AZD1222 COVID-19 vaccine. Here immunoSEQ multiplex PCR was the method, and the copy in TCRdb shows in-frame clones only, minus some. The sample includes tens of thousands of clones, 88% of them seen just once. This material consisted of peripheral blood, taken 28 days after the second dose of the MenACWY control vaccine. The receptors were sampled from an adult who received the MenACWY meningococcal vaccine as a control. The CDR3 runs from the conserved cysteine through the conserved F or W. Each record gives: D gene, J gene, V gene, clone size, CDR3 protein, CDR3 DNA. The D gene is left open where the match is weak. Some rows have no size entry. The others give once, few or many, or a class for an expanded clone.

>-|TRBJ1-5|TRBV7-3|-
CASSLDSNQPQHF
TGTGCCAGCAGCTTAGATAGCAATCAGCCCCAGCATTTT
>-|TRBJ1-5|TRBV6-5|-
CASCSGGSNQPQHF
TGTGCCAGCTGTTCTGGGGGTAGCAATCAGCCCCAGCATTTT
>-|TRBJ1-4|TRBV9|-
CASSLTGALNEKLFF
TGTGCCAGCAGCTTAACAGGCGCCCTTAATGAAAAACTGTTTTTT
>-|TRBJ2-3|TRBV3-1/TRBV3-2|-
CASSHREFTGESTDTQYF
TGTGCCAGCAGCCACAGAGAATTCACGGGGGAGAGCACAGATACGCAGTATTTT
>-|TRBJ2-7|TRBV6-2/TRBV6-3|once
CASSYSMASPTYEQYF
TGTGCCAGCAGTTACTCTATGGCTAGTCCTACCTACGAGCAGTACTTC
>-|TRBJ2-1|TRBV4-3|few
CASSQDRRYEQFF
TGCGCCAGCAGCCAAGATCGACGGTATGAGCAGTTCTTC
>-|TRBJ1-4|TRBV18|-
CASSPRTGLDEKLFF
TGTGCCAGCTCACCACGTACAGGACTGGATGAAAAACTGTTTTTT
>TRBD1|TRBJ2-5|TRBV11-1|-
CASSPGQAARETQYF
TGTGCCAGCAGCCCTGGACAGGCAGCCCGAGAGACCCAGTACTTC
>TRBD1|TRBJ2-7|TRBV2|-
CASSGGQGPYEQYF
TGTGCCAGCAGTGGCGGACAGGGTCCCTACGAGCAGTACTTC
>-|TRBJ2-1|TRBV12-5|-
CASGISNVRNEQFF
TGTGCTAGTGGGATTTCCAACGTAAGGAATGAGCAGTTCTTC
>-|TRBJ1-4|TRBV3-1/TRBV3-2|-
CASSQVKALRSNEKLFF
TGTGCCAGCAGCCAAGTCAAGGCGCTCAGATCGAATGAAAAACTGTTTTTT
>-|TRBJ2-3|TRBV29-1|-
CSGLGGDTQYF
TGCAGCGGTCTTGGGGGGGATACGCAGTATTTT
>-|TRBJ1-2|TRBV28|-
CASRPGINYGYTF
TGTGCCAGCAGACCAGGGATTAACTATGGCTACACCTTC
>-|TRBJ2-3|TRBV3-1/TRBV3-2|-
CASSPSYSPGTDTQYF
TGTGCCAGCAGCCCAAGCTACAGTCCAGGCACAGATACGCAGTATTTT
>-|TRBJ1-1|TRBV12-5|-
CASGLAELNTEAFF
TGTGCTAGTGGTTTAGCGGAGCTGAACACTGAAGCTTTCTTT
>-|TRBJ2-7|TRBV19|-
CASSMGWTASSYEQYF
TGTGCCAGTAGTATGGGCTGGACAGCGAGCTCCTACGAGCAGTACTTC
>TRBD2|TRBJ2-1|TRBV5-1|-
CASSQTSGGSGEQFF
TGCGCCAGCAGCCAGACTAGCGGGGGATCGGGTGAGCAGTTCTTC
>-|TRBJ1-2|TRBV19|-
CASSDSPRGYTF
TGTGCCAGTTCAGACAGCCCAAGAGGCTACACCTTC
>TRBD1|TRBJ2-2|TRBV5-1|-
CASSLGQGSTGELFF
TGCGCCAGCAGCCTAGGACAGGGGTCCACCGGGGAGCTGTTTTTT
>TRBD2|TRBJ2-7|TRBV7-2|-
CASSLGASGGNYEQYF
TGTGCCAGCAGCTTAGGAGCTAGCGGGGGGAACTACGAGCAGTACTTC
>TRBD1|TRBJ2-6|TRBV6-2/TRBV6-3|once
CASSYGQGLVSGANVLTF
TGTGCCAGCAGTTACGGACAGGGCCTAGTCTCTGGGGCCAACGTCCTGACTTTC
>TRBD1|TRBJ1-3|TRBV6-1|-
CASSEFPQGIGNTIYF
TGTGCCAGCAGTGAATTCCCACAGGGGATCGGAAACACCATATATTTT
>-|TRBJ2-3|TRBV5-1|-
CASSLGLQADTQYF
TGCGCCAGCAGCCTAGGACTACAAGCAGATACGCAGTATTTT
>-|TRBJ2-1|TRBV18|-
CASSPWDGGLSYNEQFF
TGTGCCAGCTCACCATGGGACGGGGGACTGTCCTACAATGAGCAGTTCTTC
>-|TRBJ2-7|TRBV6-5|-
CASSYGGRGYEQYF
TGTGCCAGCAGTTACGGGGGGCGAGGCTACGAGCAGTACTTC
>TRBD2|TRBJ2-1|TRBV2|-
CASSSTSADNYNEQFF
TGTGCCAGCAGTTCGACTAGCGCGGACAATTACAATGAGCAGTTCTTC
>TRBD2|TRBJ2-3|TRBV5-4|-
CASSLGNAGVDTQYF
TGTGCCAGCAGCTTGGGGAACGCGGGGGTGGATACGCAGTATTTT
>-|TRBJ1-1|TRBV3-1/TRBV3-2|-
CASSQPVGTEAFF
TGTGCCAGCAGCCAACCGGTCGGAACTGAAGCTTTCTTT
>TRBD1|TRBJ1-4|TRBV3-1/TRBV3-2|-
CASSQDTRGIEKLFF
TGTGCCAGCAGCCAAGACACCAGGGGGATTGAAAAACTGTTTTTT
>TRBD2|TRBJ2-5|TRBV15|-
CATSRDRAGGQETQYF
TGTGCCACCAGCAGAGATCGGGCGGGGGGGCAGGAGACCCAGTACTTC
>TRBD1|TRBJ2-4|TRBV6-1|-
CASSVTTPGQGVGNIQYF
TGTGCCAGCAGTGTCACCACCCCCGGACAGGGGGTGGGAAACATTCAGTACTTC
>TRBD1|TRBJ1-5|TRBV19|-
CASGTGEYGNQPQHF
TGTGCCAGTGGGACAGGGGAATATGGCAATCAGCCCCAGCATTTT
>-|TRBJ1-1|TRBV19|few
CASSRSHSTEAFF
TGTGCCAGTAGTCGCTCCCACAGCACTGAAGCTTTCTTT
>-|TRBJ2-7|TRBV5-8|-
CASSPYYEQYF
TGTGCCAGCAGCCCATACTACGAGCAGTACTTC
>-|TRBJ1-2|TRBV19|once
CASSIAEGPYYGYTF
TGTGCCAGTAGTATAGCGGAGGGCCCCTACTATGGCTACACCTTC
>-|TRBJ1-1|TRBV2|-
CASSSREAEAFF
TGTGCCAGCAGTTCCAGGGAGGCGGAAGCTTTCTTT
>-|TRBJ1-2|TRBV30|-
CAWKSGHWAGYTF
TGTGCCTGGAAATCGGGACATTGGGCTGGCTACACCTTC
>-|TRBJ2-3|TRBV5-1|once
CASSLEDTQYF
TGCGCCAGCAGCTTGGAGGATACGCAGTATTTT
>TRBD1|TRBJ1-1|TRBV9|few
CASSVGDRLGTEAFF
TGTGCCAGCAGCGTAGGGGACAGGCTAGGGACTGAAGCTTTCTTT
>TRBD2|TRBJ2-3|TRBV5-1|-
CASTYGGLASDTQYF
TGCGCCAGCACTTATGGGGGACTAGCGTCAGATACGCAGTATTTT
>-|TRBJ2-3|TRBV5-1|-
CASSLERTGTDTQYF
TGCGCCAGCAGCTTGGAACGGACAGGCACAGATACGCAGTATTTT
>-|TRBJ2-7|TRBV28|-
CASRGSTGSSYEQYF
TGTGCCAGCAGGGGATCGACAGGCAGCTCCTACGAGCAGTACTTC
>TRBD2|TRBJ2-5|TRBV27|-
CASSFRSGGQETQYF
TGTGCCAGCAGTTTTCGGAGCGGGGGGCAAGAGACCCAGTACTTC
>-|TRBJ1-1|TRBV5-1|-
CASSLDRLGTEAFF
TGCGCCAGCAGCTTGGACAGGCTTGGGACTGAAGCTTTCTTT
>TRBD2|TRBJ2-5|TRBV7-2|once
CASSELAGKQETQYF
TGTGCCAGCAGCGAACTAGCGGGGAAACAAGAGACCCAGTACTTC
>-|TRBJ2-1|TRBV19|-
CASSIDHGGGLKNEQFF
TGTGCCAGTAGTATAGATCACGGTGGCGGATTAAAGAATGAGCAGTTCTTC
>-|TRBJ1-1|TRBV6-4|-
CASSVQGGTEAFF
TGTGCCAGCTCAGTACAGGGAGGGACTGAAGCTTTCTTT
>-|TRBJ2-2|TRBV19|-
CASSIVGGGAGTGELFF
TGTGCCAGTAGTATAGTGGGAGGAGGGGCCGGAACCGGGGAGCTGTTTTTT
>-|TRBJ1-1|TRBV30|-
CAWSDRSTEAFF
TGTGCCTGGAGTGACAGGAGCACTGAAGCTTTCTTT
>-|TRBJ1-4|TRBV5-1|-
CASSLEVPDGTKLFF
TGCGCCAGCAGCTTGGAGGTCCCAGACGGTACAAAACTGTTTTTT
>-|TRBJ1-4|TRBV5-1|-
CASSLEGAGGEKLFF
TGCGCCAGCAGCTTGGAGGGTGCAGGAGGTGAAAAACTGTTTTTT
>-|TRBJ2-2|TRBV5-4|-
CASSSGAANTGELFF
TGTGCCAGCAGCTCAGGGGCGGCGAACACCGGGGAGCTGTTTTTT
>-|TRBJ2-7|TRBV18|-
CASSPPTSEQYF
TGTGCCAGCTCACCACCGACGAGTGAGCAGTACTTC